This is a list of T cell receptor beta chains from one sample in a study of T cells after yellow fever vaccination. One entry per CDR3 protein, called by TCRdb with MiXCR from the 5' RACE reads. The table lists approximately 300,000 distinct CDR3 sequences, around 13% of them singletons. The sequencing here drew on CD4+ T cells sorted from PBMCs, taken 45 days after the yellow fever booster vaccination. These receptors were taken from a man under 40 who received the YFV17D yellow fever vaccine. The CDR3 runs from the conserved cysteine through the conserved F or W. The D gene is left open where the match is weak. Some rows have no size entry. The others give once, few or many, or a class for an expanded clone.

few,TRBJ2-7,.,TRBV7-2,TGTGCCAGCAGCTTATCACCAAGCTTCTACTACGAGCAGTACTTC,CASSLSPSFYYEQYF
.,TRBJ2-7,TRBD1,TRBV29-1,TGCAGCATAATGGACAGGGGTCTCGACGAGCAGTACTTC,CSIMDRGLDEQYF
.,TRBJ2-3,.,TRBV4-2,TGTGCCAGCAGCCCCGTCATTAGCGGTGATGATACGCAGTATTTT,CASSPVISGDDTQYF
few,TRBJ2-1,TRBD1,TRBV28,TGTGCCAGCAGTCAACCGGGACAGGGGTCGAATGAGCAGTTCTTC,CASSQPGQGSNEQFF
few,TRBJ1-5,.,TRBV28,TGTGCCGCCAGCCCACAGGGCCAGGGTAATCAGCCCCAGCATTTT,CAASPQGQGNQPQHF
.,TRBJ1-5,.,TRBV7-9,TGTGCCAGCAGCTTAGGGCAGCATCAGCCCCAGCATTTT,CASSLGQHQPQHF
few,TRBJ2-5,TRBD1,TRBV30,TGTGCCTGGGGACAGGGGGAGACCCAGTACTTC,CAWGQGETQYF
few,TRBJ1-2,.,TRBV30,TGTGCCTGGAGAGGGGAAACGGCCCTATTTGGCTACACCTTC,CAWRGETALFGYTF
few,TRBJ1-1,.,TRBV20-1,TGCAGTGCTAATTTTGGCACGTACAACACTGAAGCTTTCTTT,CSANFGTYNTEAFF
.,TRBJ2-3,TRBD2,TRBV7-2,TGTGCCAGCAGCCGTTCCGGGACTAGCGGAAGTAATACGCAGTATTTT,CASSRSGTSGSNTQYF
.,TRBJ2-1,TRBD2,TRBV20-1,TGCAGTGCTAAGGCTAGCGGGAGAGGGAATGAGCAGTTCTTC,CSAKASGRGNEQFF
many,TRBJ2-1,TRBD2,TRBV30,TGTGCCTGGGGGGGTAGCGGGAGATACAATGAGCAGTTCTTC,CAWGGSGRYNEQFF
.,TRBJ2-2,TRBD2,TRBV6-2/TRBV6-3,TGTGCCAGCGTCTCCGGGACTAGCGGGGGTCGGGAGCTGTTTTTT,CASVSGTSGGRELFF
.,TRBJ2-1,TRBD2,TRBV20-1,TGCAGTGCTCCCCCCCCTAGCGGGAGGGGGAATGAGCAGTTCTTC,CSAPPPSGRGNEQFF
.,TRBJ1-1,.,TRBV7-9,TGTGCCAGCAGCCTCGCAGGGACACTGAACACTGAAGCTTTCTTT,CASSLAGTLNTEAFF
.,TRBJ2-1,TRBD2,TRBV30,TGTGCCTGGAGGACTAGCGGGACCAATGAGCAGTTCTTC,CAWRTSGTNEQFF
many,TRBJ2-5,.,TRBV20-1,TGCAGTGCTAAGACTAGACCCCTTTACCAAGAGACCCAGTACTTC,CSAKTRPLYQETQYF
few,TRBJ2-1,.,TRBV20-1,TGCAGTGCTGCACGCCGGGACTCAAGGACGCGCCATGAGCAGTTCTTC,CSAARRDSRTRHEQFF
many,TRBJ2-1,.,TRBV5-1,TGCGCCAGCAGCTTCCCAAACAATGAGCAGTTCTTC,CASSFPNNEQFF
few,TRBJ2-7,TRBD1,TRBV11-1,TGTGCCAGCAGCCGGGACAGGGGTGGTCAGGAGCAGTACTTC,CASSRDRGGQEQYF
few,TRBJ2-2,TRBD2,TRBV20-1,TGCAGTGCTAGACTTAGCGGGAGGGCCGTCGGGGAGCTGTTTTTT,CSARLSGRAVGELFF
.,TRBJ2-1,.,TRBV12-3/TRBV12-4,TGTGCCAGCAGTTCCACCCCACGCGAGCAGTTCTTC,CASSSTPREQFF
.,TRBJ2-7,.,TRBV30,TGTGCCTGGAGCACGACGGCCCGTAAGTACTTC,CAWSTTARKYF
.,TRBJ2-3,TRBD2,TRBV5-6,TGTGCCAGCAGCTTGGGGCTAGCGGGGAGGAACACGCAGTATTTT,CASSLGLAGRNTQYF